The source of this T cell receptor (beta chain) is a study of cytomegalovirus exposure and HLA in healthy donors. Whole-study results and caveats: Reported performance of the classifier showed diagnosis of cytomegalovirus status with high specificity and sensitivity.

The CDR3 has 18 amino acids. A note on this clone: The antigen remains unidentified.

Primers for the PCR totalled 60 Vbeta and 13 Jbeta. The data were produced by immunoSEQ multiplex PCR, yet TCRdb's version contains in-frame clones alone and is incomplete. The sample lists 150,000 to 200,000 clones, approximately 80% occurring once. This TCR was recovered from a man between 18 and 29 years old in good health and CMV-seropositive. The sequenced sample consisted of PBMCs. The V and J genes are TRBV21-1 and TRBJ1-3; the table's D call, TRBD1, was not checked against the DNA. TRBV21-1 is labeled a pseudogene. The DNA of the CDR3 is TGTGCCAGCAGCGGCCCGGGACAGGGGGAAATTCATGGAAACACCATATATTTT. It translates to CASSGPGQGEIHGNTIYF.